One and the same sample provided the 3 T cell receptor beta chains below, sequenced in a study of cytomegalovirus exposure and HLA in healthy donors. A multiplex PCR was run with 60 Vbeta primers and 13 Jbeta primers. Some clones are missing from TCRdb's copy, which holds only in-frame ones; the method was immunoSEQ multiplex PCR. The sample carries 150,000 or so clones, 80% to 85% recorded once. Sample: PBMCs. The receptor set was obtained from a man aged 18 to 30 in good health and CMV-seronegative.

The rearrangement joins TRBV27 to TRBJ2-7, with 7 bases lining up with TRBD2. The germline V gene encodes CDR1 MNHEY and CDR2 SMNVEV (reference sequence). V was clipped by 7 bases and J by 2 bases; unmatched bases: 11. CDR3 size: 15 residues. The CDR3 is CASTLNPGGTYEQYF. CDR3 DNA sequence: TGTGCCAGCACCCTTAACCCGGGGGGAACCTACGAGCAGTACTTC.

This clone was observed a few times. This chain uses TRBV2 with TRBJ2-3; 9 bases are shared with TRBD1. V lost 6 bases and J lost 1; bases outside the gene matches: 2. Per germline, CDR1 SNHLY and CDR2 FYNNEI. The CDR3 extends over 14 amino acids. CDR3 region: CASRRDRGTDTQYF. The CDR3 DNA follows: TGTGCCAGCAGACGGGACAGGGGCACAGATACGCAGTATTTT.

The V call is TRBV4-1, the J call TRBJ2-5, with D unresolved. The better agreement between TRBJ2-7 and the DNA end casts doubt on the J call. There are 14 residues in the CDR3. CDR1 and CDR2 (germline): MGHRA, YSYEKL. CDR3 sequence reads: CASSQLPASYEQYF. The CDR3 region has the DNA TGCGCCAGCAGCCAATTACCAGCGTCCTACGAGCAGTACTTC.